This T cell receptor (beta chain) was found in a study of T cell repertoires in cytomegalovirus infection. Study-level findings and limits: Summed frequency of shared TCR beta families picked out CMV carriers who also had the relevant HLA. Dominating the ex vivo response were TCR beta clonotypes that were CMV-specific and HLA-C-restricted.

MiXCR, run by TCRdb on the reads, gives a single entry per CDR3 protein. The top ten hold around 50% of the sample, which has 140,000 to 150,000 distinct CDR3 sequences, around 30% seen once. Germline values: CDR1 MNHEY, CDR2 SMNVEV (reference sequence). V gave up 5 bases and J gave up 5 bases, with 16 bases separating them. This CDR3 contains 14 residues. On this clonotype itself: Its specificity is unknown.

The clonotype was recovered from a human donor in good health (CMV status not recorded). Some clones in this sample may be carry-over from other donors' samples. Here the sequenced sample was CD8+ T cells from cultured PBMCs, taken from culture after CMV antigen stimulation. The genes are TRBV27 and TRBJ2-7; the D gene is possibly TRBD2 (6 bases). In DNA form, the CDR3 reads TGTGCCAGCAGTCTGGGGGGACCTACTCACGAGCAGTACTTC. Translated: CASSLGGPTHEQYF.